The rows below give T cell receptor beta chains drawn from one sample of a study of T cell responses to AZD1222 COVID-19 vaccine. Measured with immunoSEQ multiplex PCR; TCRdb has only the in-frame clones, and not every one. Here the sample spans tens of thousands of clones, 80% being singletons. The sample in question was peripheral blood, obtained on day 0 of AZD1222 vaccination. The receptor source for this set is an adult in good health. Both conserved end residues are part of each CDR3. A D gene is named only where the DNA matches it firmly. Clone size appears in some rows only: once, few, many, or a class for an expanded clone.

TRBJ1-3,TRBV28,NA,NA,TGTGCCAGCAGGGGGGGAGGACCGGGTTCTGGAAACACCATATATTTT,CASRGGGPGSGNTIYF
TRBJ2-5,TRBV5-1,NA,NA,TGCGCCAGCAGCTCCGGGGGTGGGGGCGAGACCCAGTACTTC,CASSSGGGGETQYF
TRBJ1-1,TRBV18,NA,NA,TGTGCCAGCTCATACGGGAGGAGTACTGAAGCTTTCTTT,CASSYGRSTEAFF
TRBJ1-3,TRBV5-1,NA,TRBD1,TGCGCCAGCAGCTTGGGGGGACAGAGAAGCTCTGGAAACACCATATATTTT,CASSLGGQRSSGNTIYF
TRBJ1-4,TRBV5-1,NA,NA,TGCGCCAGTAGTCCAACGGGGGTCACTAATGAAAAACTGTTTTTT,CASSPTGVTNEKLFF
TRBJ1-1,TRBV28,NA,TRBD1,TGTGCCACCGCCCGGGACAGCGAGGCTTTCTTT,CATARDSEAFF
TRBJ1-5,TRBV6-1,NA,TRBD1,TGTGCCAGCAGTGAAGGAGTCGGACAGGGACGTAGCAATCAGCCCCAGCATTTT,CASSEGVGQGRSNQPQHF
TRBJ2-7,TRBV28,NA,NA,TGTGCCAGCAGTTACCCGGGACACCTCCTCTACGAGCAGTACTTC,CASSYPGHLLYEQYF
TRBJ1-2,TRBV29-1,few,NA,TGCAGCGTATCATCTTCAGCCTCCTATGGCTACACCTTC,CSVSSSASYGYTF
TRBJ1-5,TRBV12-3/TRBV12-4,NA,NA,TGTGCCAGCAGTAACATCTTAGATCAGCCCCAGCATTTT,CASSNILDQPQHF
TRBJ2-2,TRBV3-1/TRBV3-2,few,NA,TGTGCCAGCAGCCAAGGGGGTAACACCGGGGAGCTGTTTTTT,CASSQGGNTGELFF
TRBJ2-1,TRBV5-4,once,TRBD1,TGTGCCAGCAGCCGCCGGGACAGCTCCTACAATGAGCAGTTCTTC,CASSRRDSSYNEQFF
TRBJ2-3,TRBV18,NA,NA,TGTGCCAGCTCACCGGGAGCAGGCACAGATACGCAGTATTTT,CASSPGAGTDTQYF
TRBJ1-4,TRBV6-5,NA,NA,TGTGCCAGCAGGAGAGGTTCCCAAGGGGAAAAACTGTTTTTT,CASRRGSQGEKLFF
TRBJ2-1,TRBV29-1,few,NA,TGCAGCGTTGCTTGGACCTACAATGAGCAGTTCTTC,CSVAWTYNEQFF
TRBJ1-2,TRBV18,NA,TRBD1,TGTGCCAGCTCATCCCAAGGACAGGGGGCGAACGGAGGCTACACCTTC,CASSSQGQGANGGYTF
TRBJ1-1,TRBV19,NA,NA,TGTGCCAGTACGGCGCGGGGGGAGGACACTGAAGCTTTCTTT,CASTARGEDTEAFF
TRBJ1-3,TRBV28,NA,NA,TGTGCCAGCAGTTCCCCGAGCGGGCGGGGAGACACCATATATTTT,CASSSPSGRGDTIYF
TRBJ1-2,TRBV30,NA,NA,TGTGCCTGGAGTAGCGGGGGGCACTATGGCTACACCTTC,CAWSSGGHYGYTF
TRBJ1-4,TRBV6-5,NA,NA,TGTGCCAGCAGTTACGGTTATAGTGGGTCCAATGAAAAACTGTTTTTT,CASSYGYSGSNEKLFF
TRBJ1-1,TRBV19,NA,NA,TGTGCCAGTACTAGGGGGTGGGAAGGTGAAGCTTTCTTT,CASTRGWEGEAFF
TRBJ1-4,TRBV2,few,NA,TGTGCCAGCAAACCCCAAGGGGCGGAAAAACTGTTTTTT,CASKPQGAEKLFF
TRBJ1-6,TRBV27,NA,NA,TGTGCCACCCGAGGGACCGCGGTGACCCCCCTCCACTTT,CATRGTAVTPLHF
TRBJ1-1,TRBV6-5,NA,NA,TGTGCCAGCAGTACCACCTGGAGGGCGAACACTGAAGCTTTCTTT,CASSTTWRANTEAFF
TRBJ2-7,TRBV6-2/TRBV6-3,NA,NA,TGTGCCAGCAGTTATACCACCGGGACAATAGGATCCCCGGAGTGGGTCGAGCAGTACTTC,CASSYTTGTIGSPEWVEQYF
TRBJ1-4,TRBV7-8,NA,NA,TGTGCCAGCAGCCTGAGTTGGGCAGCTAATGAAAAACTGTTTTTT,CASSLSWAANEKLFF
TRBJ2-5,TRBV6-6,NA,NA,TGTGCCAGCAGTTACGGGCAAGAGACCCAGTACTTC,CASSYGQETQYF
TRBJ1-6,TRBV5-1,NA,NA,TGCGCCAGCAGTCTACCGAACCGGGACGGATCCCCCCTGGGATCACCCCTCCACTTT,CASSLPNRDGSPLGSPLHF
TRBJ1-2,TRBV18,NA,NA,TGTGCCAGCTCACCACCGGCGGGTCTTGTGCGTAACTATGGCTACACCTTC,CASSPPAGLVRNYGYTF
TRBJ1-4,TRBV30,NA,NA,TGTGCCTGGAGTCTATTCGGGGCAACTAATGAAAAACTGTTTTTT,CAWSLFGATNEKLFF
TRBJ1-4,TRBV30,NA,NA,TGTGCCTGGGGCCGGGATGGTGAAAAACTGTTTTTT,CAWGRDGEKLFF
TRBJ1-2,TRBV3-1/TRBV3-2,NA,TRBD1,TGTGCCAGCAGCCCCCAGACAGGGGGCACCTATGGCTACACCTTC,CASSPQTGGTYGYTF
TRBJ2-7,TRBV7-2,NA,NA,TGTGCCAGCAGCCCCAGGGGCAGGGTCTACGAGCAGTACTTC,CASSPRGRVYEQYF
TRBJ2-3,TRBV6-5,NA,NA,TGTGCCAGCAGTTACGGGGCGGGGAGCGCCGATACGCAGTATTTT,CASSYGAGSADTQYF
TRBJ1-2,TRBV7-8,NA,NA,TGTGCCAGCAGCTTATCGGTTTCCTATGGCTACACCTTC,CASSLSVSYGYTF
TRBJ2-2,TRBV5-1,NA,NA,TGCGCCAGCAGCCCGATGCTTCATCGGGGCACCGGGGAGCTGTTTTTT,CASSPMLHRGTGELFF
TRBJ2-6,TRBV10-3,NA,TRBD1,TGTGCCGCTAGACAGGGGCCCATAGGCTCTGGGGCCAACGTCCTGACTTTC,CAARQGPIGSGANVLTF
TRBJ2-7,TRBV3-1/TRBV3-2,NA,TRBD2,TGTGCCAGCAGCCAGGTAGCGGGGGCTTGGGACTTC,CASSQVAGAWDF
TRBJ1-3,TRBV2,NA,NA,TGTGCCAGCAGGGAAGGGGGGGGAGACACCATATATTTT,CASREGGGDTIYF
TRBJ2-3,TRBV7-8,NA,NA,TGTGCCAGCAGCCGAGGGGGGCTAGGGGGCACAGATACGCAGTATTTT,CASSRGGLGGTDTQYF
TRBJ1-5,TRBV5-5,NA,NA,TGTGCCAGCAGCTTGACAGAGGGACAGCCCCAGCATTTT,CASSLTEGQPQHF
TRBJ1-5,TRBV10-3,NA,NA,TGTGCCACCTCACCGGGCCAAAATAATCAGCCCCAGCATTTT,CATSPGQNNQPQHF
TRBJ1-5,TRBV2,NA,NA,TGTGCCAGCAGAGCACAGGTGGGGTATCAGCCCCAGCATTTT,CASRAQVGYQPQHF
TRBJ1-2,TRBV14,NA,NA,TGTGCCAGCAGCCAGCCGACCCAACAGGGCGCTAACTATGGCTACACCTTC,CASSQPTQQGANYGYTF
TRBJ2-3,TRBV11-2,NA,NA,TGTGCCAGCAGCTTAGTGCCTGTAGATACGCAGTATTTT,CASSLVPVDTQYF
TRBJ1-5,TRBV7-9,NA,TRBD1,TGTGCCAGCAGTCTGACAGGGGGGCGGCCCCAGCATTTT,CASSLTGGRPQHF
TRBJ1-1,TRBV30,NA,NA,TGTGCCTGGAGCTCGCAGGGAGACACTGAAGCTTTCTTT,CAWSSQGDTEAFF
TRBJ1-2,TRBV4-2,NA,NA,TGTGCCAGCAGCCAAGAAGGAGGGTATGGCTATGGCTACACCTTC,CASSQEGGYGYGYTF
TRBJ1-1,TRBV12-3/TRBV12-4,medium-sized,NA,TGTGCCAGCAGTCCCTCAGGGATTGAAGCTTTCTTT,CASSPSGIEAFF
TRBJ2-4,TRBV27,NA,NA,TGTGCCAGCAGTAGAGGCTTCCGGGATTCAGTAGCCAAAAACATTCAGTACTTC,CASSRGFRDSVAKNIQYF
TRBJ2-5,TRBV6-5,NA,NA,TGTGCCAGCAGTTACTCGGGGGGCAATCAAGAGACCCAGTACTTC,CASSYSGGNQETQYF
TRBJ1-3,TRBV30,NA,TRBD1,TGTGCCTGGAGTACGGGACAGAGCTCTGGAAACACCATATATTTT,CAWSTGQSSGNTIYF
TRBJ1-5,TRBV12-3/TRBV12-4,NA,NA,TGTGCCAGCAGTTCACATCAGCCCCAGCATTTT,CASSSHQPQHF
TRBJ1-2,TRBV3-1/TRBV3-2,NA,TRBD1,TGTGCCAGCAGCCAGCGAAGGGGGCTCAACTATGGCTACACCTTC,CASSQRRGLNYGYTF
TRBJ2-3,TRBV4-1,once,NA,TGCGCCAGCAGCCAAGTCGAGTTTGGTACGCAGTATTTT,CASSQVEFGTQYF